This entry is about one T cell receptor (beta chain). This entry belongs to a study of blood T cell repertoires in COVID-19. Study information: Donors in the United States, Italy and Spain gave samples during acute or convalescent COVID-19. The analysed material was cDNA or gDNA that came from T cells, B-cell-depleted T cells, or PBMCs.

Germline V CDR1 and CDR2: SGDLS, YYNGEE. V shed 0 bases and J shed 7 bases, with 8 bases lying between them. The CDR3 length is 14 residues. In the source study's methods: From reference gene primer amplification, estimates of nucleated cell counts were derived. TCRdb keeps only in-frame clones here, not all; method: immunoSEQ multiplex PCR. V and J calls and clone size are as listed in that table; D and trimming were resolved from the DNA. The repertoire holds 150,000 or so clones, with roughly 86% as singletons. The genes are TRBV9 and TRBJ1-6; unclear D gene. This sequence originates from a human donor with acute or convalescent COVID-19. The donor label of this sample is uncertain. The sample consisted of peripheral blood. CDR3 sequence reads: CASSVAGQNSPLHF. CDR3 coding DNA: TGTGCCAGCAGCGTAGCTGGTCAGAATTCACCCCTCCACTTT.